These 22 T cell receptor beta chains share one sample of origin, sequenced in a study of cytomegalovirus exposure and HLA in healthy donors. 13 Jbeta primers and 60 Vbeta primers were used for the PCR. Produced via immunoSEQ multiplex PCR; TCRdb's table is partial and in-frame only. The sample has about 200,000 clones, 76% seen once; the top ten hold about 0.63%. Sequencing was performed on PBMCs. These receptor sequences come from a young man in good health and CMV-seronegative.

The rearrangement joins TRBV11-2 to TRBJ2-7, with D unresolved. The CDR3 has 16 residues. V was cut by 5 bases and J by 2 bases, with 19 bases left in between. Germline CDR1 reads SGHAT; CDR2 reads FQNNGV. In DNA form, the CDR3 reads TGTGCCAGCAGCCTACTTACGGCAGGTTTTACCTACGAGCAGTACTTC. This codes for CASSLLTAGFTYEQYF.

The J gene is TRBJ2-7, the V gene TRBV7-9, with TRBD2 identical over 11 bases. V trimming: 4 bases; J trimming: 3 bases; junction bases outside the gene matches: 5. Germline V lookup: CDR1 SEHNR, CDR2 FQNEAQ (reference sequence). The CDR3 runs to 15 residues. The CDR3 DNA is TGTGCCAGCAGCTCTTCGACTAGCGGGGTCTACGAGCAGTACTTC. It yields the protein CASSSSTSGVYEQYF.

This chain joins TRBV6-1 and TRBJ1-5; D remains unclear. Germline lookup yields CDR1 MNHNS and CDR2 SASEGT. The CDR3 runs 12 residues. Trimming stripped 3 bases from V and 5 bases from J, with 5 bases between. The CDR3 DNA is TGTGCCAGCAGTGACAGCGATCAGCCCCAGCATTTT. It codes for CASSDSDQPQHF.

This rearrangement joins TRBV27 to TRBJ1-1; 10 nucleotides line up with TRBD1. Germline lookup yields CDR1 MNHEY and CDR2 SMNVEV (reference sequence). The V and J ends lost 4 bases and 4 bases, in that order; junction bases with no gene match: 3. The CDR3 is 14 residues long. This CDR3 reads CASSWDRGVTEAFF. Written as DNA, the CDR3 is TGTGCCAGCAGTTGGGACAGGGGAGTCACTGAAGCTTTCTTT.

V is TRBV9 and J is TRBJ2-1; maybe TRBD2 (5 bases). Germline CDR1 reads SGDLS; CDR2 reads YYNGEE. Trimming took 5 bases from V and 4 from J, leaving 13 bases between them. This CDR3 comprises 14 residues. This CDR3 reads CASRGGVAYNEQFF. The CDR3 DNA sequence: TGTGCCAGCAGAGGAGGAGTAGCGTACAATGAGCAGTTCTTC.

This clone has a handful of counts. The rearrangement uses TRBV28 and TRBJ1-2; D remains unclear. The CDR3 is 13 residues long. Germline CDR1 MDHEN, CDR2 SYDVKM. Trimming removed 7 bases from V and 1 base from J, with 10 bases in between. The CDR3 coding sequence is TGTGCCAGCATGCGGCAGAATAACTATGGCTACACCTTC. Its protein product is CASMRQNNYGYTF.

CDR3 amino acids: CASSGSGGRTDTQYF. The CDR3 DNA sequence: TGTGCCAGCAGCGGAAGCGGGGGGAGAACAGATACGCAGTATTTT. The rearrangement links TRBV5-5 to TRBJ2-3; 9 bases are shared with TRBD2. Trimming took 4 bases from V and 3 from J; bases not matched to a gene: 6. The CDR3 is 15 amino acids. The germline gives CDR1 SGHKS, CDR2 YYEKEE (reference sequence).

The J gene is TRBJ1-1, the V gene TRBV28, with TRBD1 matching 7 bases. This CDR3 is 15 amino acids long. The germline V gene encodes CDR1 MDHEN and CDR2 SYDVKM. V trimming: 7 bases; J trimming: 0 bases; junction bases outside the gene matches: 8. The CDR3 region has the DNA TGTGCCAGCACCGCACCGGGACAGCTGAACACTGAAGCTTTCTTT. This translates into CASTAPGQLNTEAFF. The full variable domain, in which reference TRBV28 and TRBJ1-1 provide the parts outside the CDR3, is DVKVTQSSRYLVKRTGEKVFLECVQDMDHENMFWYRQDPGLGLRLIYFSYDVKMKEKGDIPEGYSVSREKKERFSLILESASTNQTSMYLCASTAPGQLNTEAFFGQGTRLTVV.

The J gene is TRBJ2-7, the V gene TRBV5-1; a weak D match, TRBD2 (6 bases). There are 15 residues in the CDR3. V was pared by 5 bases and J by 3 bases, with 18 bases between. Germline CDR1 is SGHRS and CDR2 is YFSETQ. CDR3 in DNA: TGCGCCAGCAGGACGGAGGGGAACAGCCTCTACGAGCAGTACTTC. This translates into CASRTEGNSLYEQYF.

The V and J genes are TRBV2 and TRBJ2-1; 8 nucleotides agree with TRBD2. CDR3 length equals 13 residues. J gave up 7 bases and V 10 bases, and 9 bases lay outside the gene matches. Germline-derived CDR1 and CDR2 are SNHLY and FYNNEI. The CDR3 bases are TGTGCCATCAGACTAGCGAGTGGGAATGAGCAGTTCTTC. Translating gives CAIRLASGNEQFF.

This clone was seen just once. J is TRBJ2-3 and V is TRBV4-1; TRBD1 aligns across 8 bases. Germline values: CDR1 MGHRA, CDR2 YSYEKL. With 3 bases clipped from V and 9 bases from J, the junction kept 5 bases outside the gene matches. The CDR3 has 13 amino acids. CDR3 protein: CASSQTGEITQYF. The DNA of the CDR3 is TGCGCCAGCAGCCAGACAGGGGAGATAACGCAGTATTTT.

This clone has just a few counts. CDR3 sequence: CASSQRGQGARETQYF. The CDR3 DNA reads TGCGCCAGCAGCCAGCGCGGACAGGGGGCTCGTGAGACCCAGTACTTC. This chain connects TRBV4-1 to TRBJ2-5; 11 nucleotides match TRBD1. Germline-derived CDR1 and CDR2 are MGHRA and YSYEKL. The CDR3 consists of 16 residues. Trimming removed 3 bases from V and 5 bases from J; junction bases left unmatched: 8.

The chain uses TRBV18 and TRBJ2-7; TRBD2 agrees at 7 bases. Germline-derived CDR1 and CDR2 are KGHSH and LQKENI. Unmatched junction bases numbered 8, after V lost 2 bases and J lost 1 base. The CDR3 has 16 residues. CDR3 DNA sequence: TGTGCCAGCTCACCATTGGGAGGGGAGGTATCCTACGAGCAGTACTTC. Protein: CASSPLGGEVSYEQYF.

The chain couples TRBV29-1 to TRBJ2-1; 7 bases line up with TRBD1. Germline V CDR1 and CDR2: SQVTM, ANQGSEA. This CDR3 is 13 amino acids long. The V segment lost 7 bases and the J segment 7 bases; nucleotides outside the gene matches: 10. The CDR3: CSGGGTGRNEQFF. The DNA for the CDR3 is TGCAGCGGAGGGGGCACAGGGCGGAATGAGCAGTTCTTC.

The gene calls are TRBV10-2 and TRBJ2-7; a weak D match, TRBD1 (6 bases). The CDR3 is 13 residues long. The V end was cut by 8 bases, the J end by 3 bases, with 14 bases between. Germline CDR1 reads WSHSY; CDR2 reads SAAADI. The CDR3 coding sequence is TGCGCCAGCGGGGGCGATTTTAACTACGAGCAGTACTTC. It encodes CASGGDFNYEQYF.

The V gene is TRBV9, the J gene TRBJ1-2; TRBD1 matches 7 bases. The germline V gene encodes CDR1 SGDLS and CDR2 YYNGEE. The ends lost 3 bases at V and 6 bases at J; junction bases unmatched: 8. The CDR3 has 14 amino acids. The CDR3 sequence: CASSERQGLDGYTF. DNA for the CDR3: TGTGCCAGCAGCGAACGACAGGGATTGGATGGCTACACCTTC.

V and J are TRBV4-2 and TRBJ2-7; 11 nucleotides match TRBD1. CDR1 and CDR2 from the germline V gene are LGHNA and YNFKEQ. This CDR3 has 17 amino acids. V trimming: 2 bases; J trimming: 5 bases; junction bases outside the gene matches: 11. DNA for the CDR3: TGTGCCAGCAGCCAAATACCTCGGGACAGGGGGTTCCACGAGCAGTACTTC. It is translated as CASSQIPRDRGFHEQYF.

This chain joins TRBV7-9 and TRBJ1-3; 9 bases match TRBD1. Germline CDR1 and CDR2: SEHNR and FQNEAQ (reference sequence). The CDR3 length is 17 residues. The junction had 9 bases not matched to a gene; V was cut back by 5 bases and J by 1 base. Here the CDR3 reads CASSPDPGQGSGNTIYF. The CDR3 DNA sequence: TGTGCCAGCAGCCCCGATCCGGGACAGGGATCTGGAAACACCATATATTTT.

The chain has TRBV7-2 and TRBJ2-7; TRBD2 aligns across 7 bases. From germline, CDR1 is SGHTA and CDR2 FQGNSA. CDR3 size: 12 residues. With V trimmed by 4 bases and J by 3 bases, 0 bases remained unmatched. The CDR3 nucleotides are TGTGCCAGCAGCTCTAGCGGCTACGAGCAGTACTTC. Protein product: CASSSSGYEQYF.

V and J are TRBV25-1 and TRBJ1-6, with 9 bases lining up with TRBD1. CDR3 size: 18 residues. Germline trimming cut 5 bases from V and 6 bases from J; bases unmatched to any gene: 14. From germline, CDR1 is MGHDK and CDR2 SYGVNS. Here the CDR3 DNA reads TGTGCCAGCAGTAAAAACGTAGGCCGGGACAGGGTTAATTCACCCCTCCACTTT. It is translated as CASSKNVGRDRVNSPLHF.

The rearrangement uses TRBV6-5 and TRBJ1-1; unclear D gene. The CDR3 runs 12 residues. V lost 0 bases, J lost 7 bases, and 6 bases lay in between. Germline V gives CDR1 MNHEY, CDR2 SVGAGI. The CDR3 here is CASSYSRGEAFF. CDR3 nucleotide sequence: TGTGCCAGCAGTTACTCCCGAGGTGAAGCTTTCTTT.

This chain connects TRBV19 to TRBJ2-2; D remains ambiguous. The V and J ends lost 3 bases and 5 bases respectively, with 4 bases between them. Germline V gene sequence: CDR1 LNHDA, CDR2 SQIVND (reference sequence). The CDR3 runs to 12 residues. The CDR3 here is CASSITTGELFF. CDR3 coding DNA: TGTGCCAGTAGTATTACTACCGGGGAGCTGTTTTTT.